This T cell receptor beta chain was sequenced in a study of shared clonotypes between healthy human individuals. Study outcomes and limitations: It was only blood that was sampled, and tissue repertoires likely differ.

As concerns this clone: Its cognate antigen is unknown.

This CDR3 contains 17 residues. The trim removed 1 base at V and 2 bases at J, leaving 8 bases unmatched. Germline values: CDR1 SGHVS, CDR2 FNYEAQ. Sequencing was performed with immunoSEQ multiplex PCR; in TCRdb, only in-frame clones are kept and a portion is missing. The table records about 1.5 million clones, approximately 96% of them present only once. The receptor comes from a man aged 30 to 39 in good health. V usage is TRBV7-6 and J usage is TRBJ2-3; 8 nucleotides agree with TRBD2. The sequencing sample was made of naive CD4+ T cells sorted from blood. Subset indicated: CD45RA+ positively selected. The DNA for the CDR3 is TGTGCCAGCAGCTTAGGAGCACTAGCGGCCAACACAGATACGCAGTATTTT. Amino acid sequence: CASSLGALAANTDTQYF.